These T cell receptor beta chains were read from a single sample in a study of cytomegalovirus exposure and HLA in healthy donors. The repertoire was sequenced with immunoSEQ multiplex PCR; TCRdb's copy has only in-frame clones and lacks some. The sample lists about 91,000 clones, around 80% occurring once. The sample comprised PBMCs. These receptor sequences come from a male donor in good health and CMV-seropositive. Both conserved end residues are part of each CDR3. The D gene is left open where the match is weak. Size is omitted from some rows. Given values are once, few, many or a class for expanded clones.

d_gene: NA; j_gene: TRBJ1-3; v_gene: TRBV18; abundance: NA; CDR3aa: CASSPIGVSGNTIYF; CDR3nt: TGTGCCAGCTCACCAATAGGAGTCTCTGGAAACACCATATATTTT
d_gene: TRBD2; j_gene: TRBJ2-1; v_gene: TRBV5-4; abundance: NA; CDR3aa: CASSLGGSGSSYNEQFF; CDR3nt: TGTGCCAGCAGCCTCGGGGGTAGCGGGAGCTCCTACAATGAGCAGTTCTTC
d_gene: TRBD2; j_gene: TRBJ2-2; v_gene: TRBV9; abundance: NA; CDR3aa: CASSVVGTSNTGELFF; CDR3nt: TGTGCCAGCAGCGTAGTCGGGACTAGCAACACCGGGGAGCTGTTTTTT
d_gene: TRBD2; j_gene: TRBJ2-2; v_gene: TRBV5-6; abundance: NA; CDR3aa: CASLLAGGPGGELFF; CDR3nt: TGTGCCAGCCTCCTAGCGGGGGGGCCTGGCGGGGAGCTGTTTTTT
d_gene: NA; j_gene: TRBJ1-2; v_gene: TRBV7-2; abundance: once; CDR3aa: CASSTPGDYGYTF; CDR3nt: TGTGCCAGCAGCACCCCGGGGGACTATGGCTACACCTTC
d_gene: NA; j_gene: TRBJ2-7; v_gene: TRBV6-1; abundance: NA; CDR3aa: CASSEEGTGPYEQYF; CDR3nt: TGTGCCAGCAGTGAGGAGGGGACGGGGCCCTACGAGCAGTACTTC
d_gene: TRBD1; j_gene: TRBJ2-7; v_gene: TRBV29-1; abundance: NA; CDR3aa: CSVTRDSEQYF; CDR3nt: TGCAGCGTAACCCGGGACAGCGAGCAGTACTTC
d_gene: TRBD2; j_gene: TRBJ2-5; v_gene: TRBV6-1; abundance: NA; CDR3aa: CAGGEAAGGQETQYF; CDR3nt: TGTGCCGGGGGCGAGGCGGCGGGGGGACAAGAGACCCAGTACTTC
d_gene: TRBD1; j_gene: TRBJ1-1; v_gene: TRBV29-1; abundance: NA; CDR3aa: CSVEGQGAQAFF; CDR3nt: TGCAGCGTTGAAGGACAGGGGGCGCAAGCTTTCTTT
d_gene: NA; j_gene: TRBJ2-5; v_gene: TRBV5-6; abundance: once; CDR3aa: CASSLAGHETQYF; CDR3nt: TGTGCCAGCAGCTTGGCAGGGCATGAGACCCAGTACTTC
d_gene: NA; j_gene: TRBJ1-4; v_gene: TRBV9; abundance: NA; CDR3aa: CASSPTRTGINNEKLFF; CDR3nt: TGTGCCAGCAGCCCGACACGAACAGGGATCAATAATGAAAAACTGTTTTTT
d_gene: NA; j_gene: TRBJ2-1; v_gene: TRBV7-2; abundance: NA; CDR3aa: CASSLDRGKAHNEQFF; CDR3nt: TGTGCCAGCAGCTTAGATCGGGGAAAGGCCCACAATGAGCAGTTCTTC